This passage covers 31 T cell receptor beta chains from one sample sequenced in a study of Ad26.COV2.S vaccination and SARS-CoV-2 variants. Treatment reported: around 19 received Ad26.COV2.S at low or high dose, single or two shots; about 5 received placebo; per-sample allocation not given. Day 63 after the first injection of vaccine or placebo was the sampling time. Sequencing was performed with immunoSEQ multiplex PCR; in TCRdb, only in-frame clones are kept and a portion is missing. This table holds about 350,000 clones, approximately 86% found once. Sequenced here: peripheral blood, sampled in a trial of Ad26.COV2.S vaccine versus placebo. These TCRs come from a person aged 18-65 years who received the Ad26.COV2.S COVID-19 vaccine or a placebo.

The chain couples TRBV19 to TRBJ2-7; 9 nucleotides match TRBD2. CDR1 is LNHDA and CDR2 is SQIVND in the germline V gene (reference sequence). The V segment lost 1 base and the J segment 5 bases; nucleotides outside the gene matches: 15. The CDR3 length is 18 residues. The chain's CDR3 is CASSIGWRGKRTSDEQYF. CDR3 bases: TGTGCCAGTAGTATAGGTTGGAGAGGGAAAAGGACTAGCGACGAGCAGTACTTC.

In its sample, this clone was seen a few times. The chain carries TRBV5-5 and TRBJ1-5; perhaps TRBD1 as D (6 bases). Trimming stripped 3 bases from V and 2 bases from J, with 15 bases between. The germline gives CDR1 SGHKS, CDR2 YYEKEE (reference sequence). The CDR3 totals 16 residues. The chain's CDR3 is CASSSRGVWGNQPQHF. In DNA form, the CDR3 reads TGTGCCAGCAGCTCCAGGGGCGTTTGGGGCAATCAGCCCCAGCATTTT. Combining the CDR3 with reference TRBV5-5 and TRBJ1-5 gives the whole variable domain DAGVTQSPTHLIKTRGQQVTLRCSPISGHKSVSWYQQVLGQGPQFIFQYYEKEERGRGNFPDRFSARQFPNYSSELNVNALLLGDSALYLCASSSRGVWGNQPQHFGDGTRLSIL.

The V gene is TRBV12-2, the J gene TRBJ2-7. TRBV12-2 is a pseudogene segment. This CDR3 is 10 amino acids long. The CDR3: CASRPHEQYF. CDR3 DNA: TGTGCAAGTCGGCCCCACGAGCAGTACTTC.

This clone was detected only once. CDR3 in DNA: TGTGCCAGCAGCCCATTTCAAAGGGACCGCCTAAACACAGATACGCAGTATTTT. This gives the protein CASSPFQRDRLNTDTQYF. The J gene is TRBJ2-3, the V gene TRBV7-3; D could derive from TRBD1 or TRBD2 (5 bases each). With 5 bases removed from V and 2 bases from J, the gap between germline ends came to 23 bases. CDR3 size: 18 residues. Germline V gene sequence: CDR1 SGHTA, CDR2 FQGTGA.

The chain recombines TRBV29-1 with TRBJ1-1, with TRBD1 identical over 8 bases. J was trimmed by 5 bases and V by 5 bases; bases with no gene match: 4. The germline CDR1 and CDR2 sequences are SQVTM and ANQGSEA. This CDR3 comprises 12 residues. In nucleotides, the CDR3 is TGCAGCGTTAGGACAGGGATAACTGAAGCTTTCTTT. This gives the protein CSVRTGITEAFF.

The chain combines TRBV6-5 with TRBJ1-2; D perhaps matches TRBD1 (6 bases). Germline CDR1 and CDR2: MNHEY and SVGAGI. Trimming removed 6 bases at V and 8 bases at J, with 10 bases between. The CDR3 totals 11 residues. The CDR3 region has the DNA TGTGCCAGCAGGACAGGCCGGGGCTACACCTTC. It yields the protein CASRTGRGYTF.

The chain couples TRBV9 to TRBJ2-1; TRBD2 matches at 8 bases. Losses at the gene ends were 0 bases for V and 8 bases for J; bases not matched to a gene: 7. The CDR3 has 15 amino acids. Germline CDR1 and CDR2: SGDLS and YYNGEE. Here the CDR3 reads CASSVDGTRTDEQFF. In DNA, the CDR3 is TGTGCCAGCAGCGTAGACGGGACTAGGACGGATGAGCAGTTCTTC.

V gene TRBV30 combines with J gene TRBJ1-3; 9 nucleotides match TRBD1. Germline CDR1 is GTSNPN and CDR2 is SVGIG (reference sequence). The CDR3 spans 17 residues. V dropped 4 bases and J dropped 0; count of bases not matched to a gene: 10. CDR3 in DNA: TGTGCCTGGACACGGGACAGGGTTCGAAACTCTGGAAACACCATATATTTT. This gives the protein CAWTRDRVRNSGNTIYF. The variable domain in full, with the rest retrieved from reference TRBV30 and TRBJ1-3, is SQTIHQWPATLVQPVGSPLSLECTVEGTSNPNLYWYRQAAGRGLQLLFYSVGIGQISSEVPQNLSASRPQDRQFILSSKKLLLSDSGFYLCAWTRDRVRNSGNTIYFGEGSWLTVV.

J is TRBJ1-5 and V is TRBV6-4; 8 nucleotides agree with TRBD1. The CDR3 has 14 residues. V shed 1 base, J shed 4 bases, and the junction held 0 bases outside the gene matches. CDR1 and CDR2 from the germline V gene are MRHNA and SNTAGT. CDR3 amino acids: CASSDYRGNQPQHF. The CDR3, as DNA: TGTGCCAGCAGTGACTACAGGGGGAATCAGCCCCAGCATTTT.

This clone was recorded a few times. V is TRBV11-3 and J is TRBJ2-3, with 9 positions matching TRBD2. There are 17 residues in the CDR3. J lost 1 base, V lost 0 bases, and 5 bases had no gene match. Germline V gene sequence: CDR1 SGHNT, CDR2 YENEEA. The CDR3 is CASSLDRIAGGTDTQYF. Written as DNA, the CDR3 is TGTGCCAGCAGCTTAGATCGGATAGCGGGGGGCACAGATACGCAGTATTTT. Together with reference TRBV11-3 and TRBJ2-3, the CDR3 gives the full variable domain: EAGVVQSPRYKIIEKKQPVAFWCNPISGHNTLYWYLQNLGQGPELLIRYENEEAVDDSQLPKDRFSAERLKGVDSTLKIQPAELGDSAVYLCASSLDRIAGGTDTQYFGPGTRLTVL.

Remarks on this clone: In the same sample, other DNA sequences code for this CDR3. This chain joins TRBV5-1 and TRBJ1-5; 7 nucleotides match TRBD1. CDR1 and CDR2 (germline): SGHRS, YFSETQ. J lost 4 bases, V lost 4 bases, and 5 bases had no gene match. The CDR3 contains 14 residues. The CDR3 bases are TGCGCCAGCAGCCCCGGGACAGAAAATCAGCCCCAGCATTTT. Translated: CASSPGTENQPQHF.

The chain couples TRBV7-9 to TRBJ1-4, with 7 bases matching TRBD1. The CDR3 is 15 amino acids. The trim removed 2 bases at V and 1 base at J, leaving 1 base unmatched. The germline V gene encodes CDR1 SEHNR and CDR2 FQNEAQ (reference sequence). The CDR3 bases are TGTGCCAGCAGCTTATCAGGGGGAACTAATGAAAAACTGTTTTTT. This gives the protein CASSLSGGTNEKLFF.

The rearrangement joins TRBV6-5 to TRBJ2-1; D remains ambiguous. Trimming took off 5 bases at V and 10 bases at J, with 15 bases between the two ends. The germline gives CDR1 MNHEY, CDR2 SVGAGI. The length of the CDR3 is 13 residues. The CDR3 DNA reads TGTGCCAGCAGTCCCCACCCGTGGCGGGAGCAGTTCTTC. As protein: CASSPHPWREQFF.

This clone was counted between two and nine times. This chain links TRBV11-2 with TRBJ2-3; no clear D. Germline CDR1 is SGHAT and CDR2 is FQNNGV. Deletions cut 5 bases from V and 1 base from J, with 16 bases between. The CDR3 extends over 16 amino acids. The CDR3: CASSVPTGLGTDTQYF. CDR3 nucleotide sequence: TGTGCCAGCAGCGTTCCTACTGGGTTAGGCACAGATACGCAGTATTTT.

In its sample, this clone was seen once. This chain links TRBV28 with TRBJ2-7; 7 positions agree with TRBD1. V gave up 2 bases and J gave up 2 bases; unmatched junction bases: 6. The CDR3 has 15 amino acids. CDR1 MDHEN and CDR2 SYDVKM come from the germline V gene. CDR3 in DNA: TGTGCCAGCAGTTTAAGGGACAGCTACCCCTACGAGCAGTACTTC. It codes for CASSLRDSYPYEQYF. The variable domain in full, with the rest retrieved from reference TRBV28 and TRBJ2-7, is DVKVTQSSRYLVKRTGEKVFLECVQDMDHENMFWYRQDPGLGLRLIYFSYDVKMKEKGDIPEGYSVSREKKERFSLILESASTNQTSMYLCASSLRDSYPYEQYFGPGTRLTVT.

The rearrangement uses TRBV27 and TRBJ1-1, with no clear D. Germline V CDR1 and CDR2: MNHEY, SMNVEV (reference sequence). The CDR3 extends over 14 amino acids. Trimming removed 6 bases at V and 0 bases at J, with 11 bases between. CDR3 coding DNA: TGTGCCAGCAGCCCCCTCAGCTTGAACACTGAAGCTTTCTTT. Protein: CASSPLSLNTEAFF.

CDR3 sequence reads: CASSLEGTATNEKLFF. The CDR3 coding sequence is TGTGCCAGCAGCTTGGAGGGGACAGCAACTAATGAAAAACTGTTTTTT. This sequence joins TRBV5-6 and TRBJ1-4; 7 bases map to TRBD1. The V segment lost 0 bases and the J segment 0 bases; nucleotides outside the gene matches: 2. The CDR3 spans 16 residues. The germline CDR1 and CDR2 sequences are SGHDT and YYEEEE.

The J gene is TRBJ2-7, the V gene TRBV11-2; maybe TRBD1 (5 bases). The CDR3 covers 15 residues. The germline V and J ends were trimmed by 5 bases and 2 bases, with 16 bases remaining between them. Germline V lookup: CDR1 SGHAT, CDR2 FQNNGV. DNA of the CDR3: TGTGCCAGCAGCCCCCAGGGTTCGCCTCCCTACGAGCAGTACTTC. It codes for CASSPQGSPPYEQYF.

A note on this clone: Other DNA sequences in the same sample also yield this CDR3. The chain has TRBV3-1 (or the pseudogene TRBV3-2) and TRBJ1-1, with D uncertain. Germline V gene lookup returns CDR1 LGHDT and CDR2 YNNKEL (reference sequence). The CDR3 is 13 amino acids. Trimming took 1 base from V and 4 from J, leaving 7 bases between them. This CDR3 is CASSQGRGTEAFF. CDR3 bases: TGTGCCAGCAGCCAAGGCAGAGGCACTGAAGCTTTCTTT.

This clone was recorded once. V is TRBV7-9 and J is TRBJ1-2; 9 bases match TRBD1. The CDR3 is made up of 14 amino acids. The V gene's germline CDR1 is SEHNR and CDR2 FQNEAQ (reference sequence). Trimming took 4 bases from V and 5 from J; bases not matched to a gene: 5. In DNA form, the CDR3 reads TGTGCCAGCAGCTCGGGACAGGGAGGGTATGGCTACACCTTC. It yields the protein CASSSGQGGYGYTF.

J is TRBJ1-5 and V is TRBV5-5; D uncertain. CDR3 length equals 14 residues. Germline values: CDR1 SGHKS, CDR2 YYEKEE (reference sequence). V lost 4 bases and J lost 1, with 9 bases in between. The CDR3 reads CASSPDGSNQPQHF. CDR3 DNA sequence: TGTGCCAGCAGCCCGGACGGCAGCAATCAGCCCCAGCATTTT.

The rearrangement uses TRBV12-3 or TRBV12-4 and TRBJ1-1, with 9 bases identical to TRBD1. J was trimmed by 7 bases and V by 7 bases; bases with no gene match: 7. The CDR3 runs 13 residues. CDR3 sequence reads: CASNRDRAGEAFF. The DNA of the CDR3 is TGTGCCAGCAACCGGGACAGGGCGGGTGAAGCTTTCTTT.

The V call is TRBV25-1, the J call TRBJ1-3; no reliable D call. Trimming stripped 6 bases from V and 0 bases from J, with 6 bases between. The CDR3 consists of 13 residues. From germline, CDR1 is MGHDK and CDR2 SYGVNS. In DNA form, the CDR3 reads TGTGCCAGCAGGATAGACTCTGGAAACACCATATATTTT. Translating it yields CASRIDSGNTIYF. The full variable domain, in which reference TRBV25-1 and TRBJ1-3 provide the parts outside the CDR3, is EADIYQTPRYLVIGTGKKITLECSQTMGHDKMYWYQQDPGMELHLIHYSYGVNSTEKGDLSSESTVSRIRTEHFPLTLESARPSHTSQYLCASRIDSGNTIYFGEGSWLTVV.

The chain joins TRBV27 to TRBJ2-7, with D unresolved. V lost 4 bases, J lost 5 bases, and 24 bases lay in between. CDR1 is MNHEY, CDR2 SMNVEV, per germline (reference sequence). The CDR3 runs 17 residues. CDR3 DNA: TGTGCCAGCAGTTCCTTGGTTGGCCTCCTGGGAAGCCACGAGCAGTACTTC. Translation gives CASSSLVGLLGSHEQYF.

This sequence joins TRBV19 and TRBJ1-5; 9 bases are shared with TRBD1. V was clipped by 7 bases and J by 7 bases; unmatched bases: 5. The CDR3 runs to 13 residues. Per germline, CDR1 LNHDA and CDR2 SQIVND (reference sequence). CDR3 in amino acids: CASMGQGWQPQHF. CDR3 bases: TGTGCCAGTATGGGACAGGGATGGCAGCCCCAGCATTTT.

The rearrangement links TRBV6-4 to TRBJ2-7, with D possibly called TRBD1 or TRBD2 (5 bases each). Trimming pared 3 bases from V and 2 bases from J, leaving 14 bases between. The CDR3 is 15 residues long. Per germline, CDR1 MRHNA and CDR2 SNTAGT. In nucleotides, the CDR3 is TGTGCCAGCAGTGAACGGGCTTGGGGACCCTACGAGCAGTACTTC. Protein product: CASSERAWGPYEQYF.

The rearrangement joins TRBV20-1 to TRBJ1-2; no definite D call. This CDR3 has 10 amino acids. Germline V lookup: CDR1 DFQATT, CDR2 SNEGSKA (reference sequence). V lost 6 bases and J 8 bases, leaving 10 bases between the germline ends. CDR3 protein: CSATVRGYTF. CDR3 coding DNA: TGCAGTGCCACCGTGCGCGGCTACACCTTC.

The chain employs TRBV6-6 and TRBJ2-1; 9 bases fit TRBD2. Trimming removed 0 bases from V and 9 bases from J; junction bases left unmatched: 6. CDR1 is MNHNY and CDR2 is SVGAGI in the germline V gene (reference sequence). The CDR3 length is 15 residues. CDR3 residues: CASSYSGGRDSEQFF. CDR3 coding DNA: TGTGCCAGCAGTTACTCTGGCGGGAGGGATTCTGAGCAGTTCTTC.

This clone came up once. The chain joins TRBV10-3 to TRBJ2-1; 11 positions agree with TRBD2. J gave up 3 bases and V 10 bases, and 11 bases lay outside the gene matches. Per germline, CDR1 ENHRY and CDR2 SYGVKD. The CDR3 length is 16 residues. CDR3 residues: CATGLAGTGFYNEQFF. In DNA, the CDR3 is TGTGCCACCGGACTAGCGGGTACTGGATTCTACAATGAGCAGTTCTTC.

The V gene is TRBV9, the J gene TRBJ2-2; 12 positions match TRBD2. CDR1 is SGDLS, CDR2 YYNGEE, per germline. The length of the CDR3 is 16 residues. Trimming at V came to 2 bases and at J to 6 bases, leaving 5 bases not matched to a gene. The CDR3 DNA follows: TGTGCCAGCAGCGTGGGACTAGCGGGCGAGGCCGGGGAGCTGTTTTTT. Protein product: CASSVGLAGEAGELFF.

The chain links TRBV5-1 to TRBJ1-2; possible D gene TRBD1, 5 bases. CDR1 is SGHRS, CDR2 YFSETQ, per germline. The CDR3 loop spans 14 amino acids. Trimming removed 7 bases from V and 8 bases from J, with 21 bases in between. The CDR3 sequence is CASSLAEVSGGYTF. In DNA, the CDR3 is TGCGCCAGCTCCCTGGCCGAGGTTTCAGGGGGCTACACCTTC.